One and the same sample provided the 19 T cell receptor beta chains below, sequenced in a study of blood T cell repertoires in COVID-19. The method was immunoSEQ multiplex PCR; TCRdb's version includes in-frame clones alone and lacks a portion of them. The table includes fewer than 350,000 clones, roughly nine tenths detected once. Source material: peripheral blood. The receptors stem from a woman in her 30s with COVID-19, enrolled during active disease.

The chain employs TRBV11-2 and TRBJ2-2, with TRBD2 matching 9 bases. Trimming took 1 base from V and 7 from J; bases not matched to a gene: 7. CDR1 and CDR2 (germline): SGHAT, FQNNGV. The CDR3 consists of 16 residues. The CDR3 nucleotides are TGTGCCAGCAGCTTAGTCCCTAGCGGGGTCAACGGGGAGCTGTTTTTT. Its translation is CASSLVPSGVNGELFF.

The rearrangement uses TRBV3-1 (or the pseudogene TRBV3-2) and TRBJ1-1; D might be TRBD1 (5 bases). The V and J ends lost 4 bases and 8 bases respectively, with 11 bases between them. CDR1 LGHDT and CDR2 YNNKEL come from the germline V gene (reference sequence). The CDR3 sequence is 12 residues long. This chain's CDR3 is CASSPGHYEAFF. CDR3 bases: TGTGCCAGCAGCCCAGGGCATTACGAAGCTTTCTTT.

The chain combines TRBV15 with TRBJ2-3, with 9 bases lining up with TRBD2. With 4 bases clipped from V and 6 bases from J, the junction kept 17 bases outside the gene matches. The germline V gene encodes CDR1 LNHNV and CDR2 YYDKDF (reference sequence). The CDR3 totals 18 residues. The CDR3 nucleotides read TGTGCCACCAGCAACCCTGGGGGGGGAGCGGGGGGATTGGATACGCAGTATTTT. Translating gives CATSNPGGGAGGLDTQYF.

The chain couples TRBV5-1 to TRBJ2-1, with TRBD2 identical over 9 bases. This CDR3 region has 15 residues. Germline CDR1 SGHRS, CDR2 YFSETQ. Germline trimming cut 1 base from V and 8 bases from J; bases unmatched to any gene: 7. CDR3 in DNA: TGCGCCAGCAGCTTGTTCGGAGCGGGGGGCCATGAGCAGTTCTTC. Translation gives CASSLFGAGGHEQFF.

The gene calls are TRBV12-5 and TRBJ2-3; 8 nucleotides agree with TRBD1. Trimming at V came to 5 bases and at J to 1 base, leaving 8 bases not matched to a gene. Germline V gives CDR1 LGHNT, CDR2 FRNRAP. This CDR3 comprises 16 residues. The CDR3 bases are TGTGCTAGTGGTACACGGACAGGGCGGGGCACAGATACGCAGTATTTT. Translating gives CASGTRTGRGTDTQYF.

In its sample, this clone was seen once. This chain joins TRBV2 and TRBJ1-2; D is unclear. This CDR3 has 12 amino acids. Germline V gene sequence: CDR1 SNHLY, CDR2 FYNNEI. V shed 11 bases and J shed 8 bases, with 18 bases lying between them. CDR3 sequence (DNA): TGTGCCGTGCGAGCTTTCCCGGGGGGCTACACCTTC. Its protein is CAVRAFPGGYTF. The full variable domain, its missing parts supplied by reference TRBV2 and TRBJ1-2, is EPEVTQTPSHQVTQMGQEVILRCVPISNHLYFYWYRQILGQKVEFLVSFYNNEISEKSEIFDDQFSVERPDGSNFTLKIRSTKLEDSAMYFCAVRAFPGGYTFGSGTRLTVV.

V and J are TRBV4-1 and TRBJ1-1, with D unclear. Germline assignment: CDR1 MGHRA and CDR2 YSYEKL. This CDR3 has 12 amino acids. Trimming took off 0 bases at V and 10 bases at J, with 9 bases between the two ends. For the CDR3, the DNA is TGCGCCAGCAGCCAAGAGACTAACGGAGCTTTCTTT. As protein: CASSQETNGAFF.

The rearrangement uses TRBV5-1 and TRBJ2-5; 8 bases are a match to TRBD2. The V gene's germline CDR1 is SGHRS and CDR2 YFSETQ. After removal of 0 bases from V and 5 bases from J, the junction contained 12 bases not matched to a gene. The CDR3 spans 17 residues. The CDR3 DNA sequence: TGCGCCAGCAGCTTGGAAGGGTTAAGCGGGGGCGTGGAGACCCAGTACTTC. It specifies CASSLEGLSGGVETQYF.

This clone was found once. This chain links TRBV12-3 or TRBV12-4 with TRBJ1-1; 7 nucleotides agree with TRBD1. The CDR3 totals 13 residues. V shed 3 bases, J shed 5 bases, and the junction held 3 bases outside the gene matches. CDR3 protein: CASSFGTATEAFF. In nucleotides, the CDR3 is TGTGCCAGCAGTTTCGGGACAGCAACTGAAGCTTTCTTT.

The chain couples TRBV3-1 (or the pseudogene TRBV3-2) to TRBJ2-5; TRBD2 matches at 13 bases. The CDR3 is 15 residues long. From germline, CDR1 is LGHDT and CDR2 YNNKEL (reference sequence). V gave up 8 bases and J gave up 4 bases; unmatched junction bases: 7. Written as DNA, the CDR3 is TGTGCCAGCGGGGGAGGACTAGCGGGGGTAGAGACCCAGTACTTC. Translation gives CASGGGLAGVETQYF.

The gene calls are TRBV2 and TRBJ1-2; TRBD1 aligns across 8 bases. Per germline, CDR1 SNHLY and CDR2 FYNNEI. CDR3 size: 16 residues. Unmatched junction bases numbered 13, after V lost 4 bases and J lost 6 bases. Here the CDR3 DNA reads TGTGCCAGCAGTGGATTCGTGACAGGGGAAGTACATGGCTACACCTTC. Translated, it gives CASSGFVTGEVHGYTF.

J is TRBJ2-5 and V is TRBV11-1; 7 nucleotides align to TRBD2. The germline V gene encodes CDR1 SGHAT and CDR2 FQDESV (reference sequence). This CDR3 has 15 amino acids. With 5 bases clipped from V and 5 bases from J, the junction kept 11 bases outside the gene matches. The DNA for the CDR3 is TGTGCCAGCAGCCCGCAGCGGGGTCGGGAGGAGACCCAGTACTTC. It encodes CASSPQRGREETQYF.

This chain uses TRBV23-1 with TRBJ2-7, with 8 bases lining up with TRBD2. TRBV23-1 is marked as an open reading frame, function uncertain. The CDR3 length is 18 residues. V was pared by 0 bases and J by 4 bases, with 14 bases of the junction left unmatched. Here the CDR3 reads CASSQSGRAKLIRYEQYF. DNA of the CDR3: TGCGCCAGCAGTCAATCCGGGAGGGCTAAATTAATCCGATACGAGCAGTACTTC.

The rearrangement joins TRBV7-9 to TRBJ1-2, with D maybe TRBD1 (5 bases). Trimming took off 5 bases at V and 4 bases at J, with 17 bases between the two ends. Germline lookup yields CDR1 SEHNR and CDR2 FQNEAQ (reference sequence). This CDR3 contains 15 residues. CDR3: CASSPGVGVFYGYTF. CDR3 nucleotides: TGTGCCAGCAGCCCCGGTGTAGGGGTCTTCTATGGCTACACCTTC.

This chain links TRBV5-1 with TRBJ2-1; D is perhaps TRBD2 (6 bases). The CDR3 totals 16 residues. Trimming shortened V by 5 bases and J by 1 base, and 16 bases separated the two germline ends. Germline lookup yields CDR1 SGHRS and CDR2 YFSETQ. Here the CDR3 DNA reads TGCGCCAGCAGTCCCGGAGGGACGGTTTCCTACAATGAGCAGTTCTTC. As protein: CASSPGGTVSYNEQFF.

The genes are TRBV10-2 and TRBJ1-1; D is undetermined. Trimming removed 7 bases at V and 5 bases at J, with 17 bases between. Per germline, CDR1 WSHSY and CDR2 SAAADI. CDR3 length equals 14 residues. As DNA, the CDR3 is TGCGCCAGCACCAACTTATTGGGAGATACTGAAGCTTTCTTT. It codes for CASTNLLGDTEAFF.

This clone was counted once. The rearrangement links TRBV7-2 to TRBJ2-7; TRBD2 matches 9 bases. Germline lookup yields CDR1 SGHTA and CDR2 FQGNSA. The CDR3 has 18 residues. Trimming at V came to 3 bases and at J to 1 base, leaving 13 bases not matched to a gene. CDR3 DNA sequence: TGTGCCAGCAGCTTTGGGTTGGCCGTAGCGGGGGCGTCCTACGAGCAGTACTTC. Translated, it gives CASSFGLAVAGASYEQYF.

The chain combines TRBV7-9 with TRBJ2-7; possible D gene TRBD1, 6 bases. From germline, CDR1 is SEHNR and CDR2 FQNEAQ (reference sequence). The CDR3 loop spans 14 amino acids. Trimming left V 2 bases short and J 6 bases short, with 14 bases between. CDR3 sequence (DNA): TGTGCCAGCAGCTTACGGGCAGGGGCGTTCGAGCAGTACTTC. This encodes CASSLRAGAFEQYF.

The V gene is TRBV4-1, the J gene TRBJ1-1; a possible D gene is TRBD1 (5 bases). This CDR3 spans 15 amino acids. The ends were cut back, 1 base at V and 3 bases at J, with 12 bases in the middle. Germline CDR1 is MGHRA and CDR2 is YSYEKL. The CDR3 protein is CASSQVGGEYTEAFF. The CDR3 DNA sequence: TGCGCCAGCAGCCAAGTCGGGGGAGAATACACTGAAGCTTTCTTT.